This is a list of T cell receptor beta chains from one sample in a study of early T cells in non-severe SARS-CoV-2 infection. TCRdb processed the 5' RACE reads anew with MiXCR; each CDR3 protein has one entry. The table has about 61,000 distinct CDR3 sequences, more than 10% seen once. Sequenced here: whole blood, sampled at baseline. The receptors derive from an adult who was a healthcare worker with PCR-confirmed SARS-CoV-2 infection or an uninfected control (not recorded which). The donor label of this sample is uncertain. The CDR3 runs from the conserved cysteine through the conserved F or W. The order of the fields is V gene, D gene, clone size, J gene, CDR3 DNA, CDR3 protein. The D gene is left open where the match is weak. Rows give clone size only sometimes, using once, few, many, or a class for an expanded clone.

>TRBV5-5|TRBD2|few|TRBJ2-3
TGTGCCAGCAGCTTCGGGGGGGCCTTTGCATCAGATACGCAGTATTTT
CASSFGGAFASDTQYF
>TRBV9|-|-|TRBJ2-5
TGTGCCAGCAGCCCTCTTGGGGGCGGGCAAGAGACCCAGTACTTC
CASSPLGGGQETQYF
>TRBV7-8|TRBD2|-|TRBJ2-5
TGTGCCAGCAGCAGAACTAGCGGGGGCCCTTTAGGGAGAGAAGAGACCCAGTACTTC
CASSRTSGGPLGREETQYF
>TRBV4-1|TRBD2|many|TRBJ2-1
TGCGCCAGCAGCCAAGCAACTAGGGCGGGAGCGAATGAGCAGTTCTTC
CASSQATRAGANEQFF
>TRBV5-1|-|-|TRBJ2-5
TGCGCCAGCAGCTTGACGGTTCACCCGCAAGAGACCCAGTACTTC
CASSLTVHPQETQYF
>TRBV5-1|-|-|TRBJ2-3
TGCGCCAGCAGCTTGGCCGACGCGGAACGGGATACGCAGTATTTT
CASSLADAERDTQYF
>TRBV7-2|-|many|TRBJ2-3
TGTGCCAGCAGCTTAGCGCAAGGGGGGAGCACAGATACGCAGTATTTT
CASSLAQGGSTDTQYF
>TRBV9|TRBD1|-|TRBJ2-2
TGTGCCAGCCGGACAGGCGGGTCCGGGGAGCTGTTTTTT
CASRTGGSGELFF
>TRBV7-2|-|-|TRBJ2-2
TGTGCCAGCACCCTTACTACGAACACCGGGGAGCTGTTTTTT
CASTLTTNTGELFF
>TRBV10-3|TRBD1|many|TRBJ2-5
TGTGCCATCAGTGAGGGACAGGGGGTCGGCCAGTACTTC
CAISEGQGVGQYF
>TRBV18|-|few|TRBJ1-5
-
CASSPPGQGILAQHF
>TRBV19|-|many|TRBJ1-2
TGTGCCAGTAGTATAGGAGGGGACTCACGTATGGCTACACCTTTTGGCTACACCTTC
CASSIGGDSRMATPFGYTF
>TRBV10-3|TRBD2|-|TRBJ2-3
TGTGCCATCAGTGAGGGACTAGCGGGTAACGGCGATACGCAGTATTTT
CAISEGLAGNGDTQYF
>TRBV20-1|TRBD1|few|TRBJ1-2
TGCAGTGCTGATAGACAGGGAGCCCTCTATGGCTACACCTTC
CSADRQGALYGYTF
>TRBV19|TRBD1|few|TRBJ2-2
TGTGCCAGTAGCCCAGGGTCGGGACAGTGGCGGAACACCGGGGAGCTGTTTTTT
CASSPGSGQWRNTGELFF
>TRBV3-1|-|few|TRBJ1-4
TGTGCCATTCAACAGGGCCCTAATGAAAAACTGTTTTTT
CAIQQGPNEKLFF
>TRBV11-3|-|-|TRBJ1-2
TGTGCCAGCAGCGCTACAGGGTTAGCTAACCATGGCTACACCTTC
CASSATGLANHGYTF
>TRBV2|-|-|TRBJ2-2
TGTGCCAGCAGGCCGACTACTAACACCGGGGAGCTGTTTTTT
CASRPTTNTGELFF
>TRBV29-1|TRBD1|-|TRBJ1-4
TGCAGCGTTGAACCCACAGGGGCTGGAAAACTGTTTTTT
CSVEPTGAGKLFF
>TRBV30|-|-|TRBJ1-3
TGTGCCTGGAGTGTACGACGGGTTGTCGGAAACACCATATATTTT
CAWSVRRVVGNTIYF
>TRBV7-3|-|few|TRBJ2-3
TGTGCCAGCAGCCTAGATGACCGCTACACAGATACGCAGTATTTT
CASSLDDRYTDTQYF
>TRBV19|TRBD1|-|TRBJ1-5
TGTGCCAGTATTGGGACAGGGGGCTTAGATCAGCCCCAGCATTTT
CASIGTGGLDQPQHF
>TRBV29-1|-|many|TRBJ2-1
TGCAGCGTTGAGGTCCCTGACTCTTACAATGAGCAGTTCTTC
CSVEVPDSYNEQFF
>TRBV13|-|-|TRBJ2-3
TGTGCCAGCAACGGGGGTCACACAGATACGCAGTATTTT
CASNGGHTDTQYF
>TRBV4-1|TRBD2|-|TRBJ2-1
TGCGCCAGCAGCCACAGTGGGACTAGCGGGGGGGCAGGGTACAATGAGCAGTTCTTC
CASSHSGTSGGAGYNEQFF
>TRBV5-5|-|-|TRBJ1-6
TGTGCCAGCAGCTTGACAGCAGCATCGGCTAATTCACCCCTCCACTTT
CASSLTAASANSPLHF
>TRBV11-2|-|-|TRBJ2-2
TGTGCCAGCAGCCTCTGGTCGGCCGGGGAGCTGTTTTTT
CASSLWSAGELFF
>TRBV11-2|TRBD2|few|TRBJ2-3
TGTGCCAGCAGCCCAATGCCGGGACTAGCGGGGGGGCCGCAGTATTTT
CASSPMPGLAGGPQYF
>TRBV7-9|TRBD1|few|TRBJ1-1
TGTGCCAGCAGCCCCCGCTGGGACAGGGGGCTAGGGAACACTGAAGCTTTCTTT
CASSPRWDRGLGNTEAFF
>TRBV30|-|many|TRBJ1-5
TGTGCCTGGAGTGAGGACGGAGGGTATCAGCCCCAGCATTTT
CAWSEDGGYQPQHF
>TRBV7-6|TRBD1|many|TRBJ2-1
TGTGCCAGCAGCTCAAGAGGGGGCTGGGAGCAGTTCTTC
CASSSRGGWEQFF
>TRBV20-1|-|-|TRBJ2-5
TGCAGTGCTAGAGATGGTGGGGTAGAGACCCAGTACTTC
CSARDGGVETQYF
>TRBV10-1|TRBD2|few|TRBJ2-3
TGCGCCAGCAGTGTCGATCCGGGGGGATCAGATACGCAGTATTTT
CASSVDPGGSDTQYF
>TRBV11-2|-|-|TRBJ2-5
TGTGCCAGCAGCTCTCAGATTGGGCGGGGCGGGACCCAGTACTTC
CASSSQIGRGGTQYF
>TRBV13|-|few|TRBJ1-1
TGTGCCAGCAGCCACTTGCAGGGAACAGCTGAAGCTTTCTTT
CASSHLQGTAEAFF
>TRBV27|TRBD1|few|TRBJ1-6
TGTGCCAGCAGTCCCCACAGGGGTGAAGGTTCACCCCTCCACTTT
CASSPHRGEGSPLHF
>TRBV6-2/TRBV6-3|TRBD2|many|TRBJ2-3
TGTGCCAGCAGCATTGAAGCGGGGGGGCCGCAAGATACGCAGTATTTT
CASSIEAGGPQDTQYF
>TRBV9|-|few|TRBJ2-2
TGTGCCAGCAGCGTACACACCGGGGAGCTGTTTTTT
CASSVHTGELFF
>TRBV6-2/TRBV6-3|TRBD2|few|TRBJ2-5
TGTGCCAGCAGTTACTCGATGGCTAGCGGGATTCCCGAAGAGACCCAGTACTTC
CASSYSMASGIPEETQYF
>TRBV20-1|-|-|TRBJ1-1
TGCAGTGCTAGAGACGGAAAGGACGAAGCTTTCTTT
CSARDGKDEAFF
>TRBV21-1|-|-|TRBJ1-2
TGTGCCAGCAGCAATCCAACAGGGAACTATGGCTACACCTTC
CASSNPTGNYGYTF
>TRBV29-1|-|-|TRBJ2-3
TGCAGCGTTCGATACTCCTTAACGGCCGGCACAGATACGCAGTATTTT
CSVRYSLTAGTDTQYF
>TRBV12-3/TRBV12-4|-|-|TRBJ1-3
TGTGCCAGCAGCCCGAGGAGAGGGGGAGTCACTGGAAACACCATATATTTT
CASSPRRGGVTGNTIYF
>TRBV5-5|TRBD1|-|TRBJ2-3
TGTGCCAGCAGCCCGGGACAGCCTTCCACAGATACGCAGTATTTT
CASSPGQPSTDTQYF
>TRBV7-9|TRBD2|-|TRBJ2-1
TGTGCCAGCAGCTCGCAAATAAGTAGCGGGGGGGCCTCGGGCTACAATGAGCAGTTCTTC
CASSSQISSGGASGYNEQFF